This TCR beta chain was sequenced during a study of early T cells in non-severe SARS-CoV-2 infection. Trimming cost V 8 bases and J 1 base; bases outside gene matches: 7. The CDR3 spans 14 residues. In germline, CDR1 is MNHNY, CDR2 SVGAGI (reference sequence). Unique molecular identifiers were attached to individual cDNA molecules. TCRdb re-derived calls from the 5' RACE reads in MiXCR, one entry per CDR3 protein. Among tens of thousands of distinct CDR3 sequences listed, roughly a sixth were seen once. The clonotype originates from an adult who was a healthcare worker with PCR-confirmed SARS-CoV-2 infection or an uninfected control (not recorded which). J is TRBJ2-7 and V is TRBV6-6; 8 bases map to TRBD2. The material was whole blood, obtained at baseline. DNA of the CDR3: TGTGCCAGCTATAATAGCGGGACGTCCTACGAGCAGTACTTC. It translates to CASYNSGTSYEQYF.